A single sample is the source of the 26 T cell receptor beta chains below, sequenced in a study of cytomegalovirus exposure and HLA in healthy donors. The PCR used 60 Vbeta and 13 Jbeta primers. Sequencing used immunoSEQ multiplex PCR; TCRdb keeps in-frame clones, though not all of them. The sample shows roughly 120,000 clones, about four fifths of them seen only once. Sequencing used PBMCs. The receptor set was obtained from a woman aged 18-35 years in good health and CMV-seronegative.

This chain connects TRBV30 to TRBJ2-7; TRBD1 aligns across 7 bases. V dropped 5 bases and J dropped 4; count of bases not matched to a gene: 14. The CDR3 runs 15 residues. The germline CDR1 and CDR2 sequences are GTSNPN and SVGIG (reference sequence). CDR3 coding DNA: TGTGCCTGGCATGGGGACAGCAGGAATAGGTACGAGCAGTACTTC. It codes for CAWHGDSRNRYEQYF.

The chain combines TRBV30 with TRBJ1-2, with a possible D match to TRBD1 (6 bases). CDR3 length: 10 residues. V lost 4 bases and J 7 bases, leaving 7 bases between the germline ends. Per germline, CDR1 GTSNPN and CDR2 SVGIG (reference sequence). The CDR3 bases are TGTGCCTGGAAGGGGGTTGGCTACACCTTC. Translated: CAWKGVGYTF.

In this sample, this clone turned up a few times. The CDR3 sequence is CSVEGGLGTQYF. The CDR3 DNA reads as TGCAGCGTTGAGGGGGGGCTGGGGACCCAGTACTTC. The chain has TRBV29-1 and TRBJ2-5, with a tentative D call TRBD2 (7 bases). This CDR3 spans 12 amino acids. Trimming stripped 3 bases from V and 7 bases from J, with 12 bases between. Germline CDR1 and CDR2: SQVTM and ANQGSEA. Variable domain in full (rest from reference TRBV29-1 and TRBJ2-5): SAVISQKPSRDICQRGTSLTIQCQVDSQVTMMFWYRQQPGQSLTLIATANQGSEATYESGFVIDKFPISRPNLTFSTLTVSNMSPEDSSIYLCSVEGGLGTQYFGPGTRLLVL.

DNA of the CDR3: TGTGCCAGCAGCCTATCGGTGGGCCTCAATCAGCCCCAGCATTTT. It is translated as CASSLSVGLNQPQHF. The V and J genes are TRBV11-1 and TRBJ1-5; no clear D gene. The CDR3 spans 15 residues. Trimming cost V 5 bases and J 3 bases, with 14 bases left between them. CDR1 SGHAT and CDR2 FQDESV come from the germline V gene (reference sequence).

The V and J genes are TRBV10-3 and TRBJ1-5; 8 positions agree with TRBD1. The CDR3 spans 16 residues. J was trimmed by 0 bases and V by 10 bases; bases with no gene match: 11. Germline loops: CDR1 ENHRY, CDR2 SYGVKD. As DNA, the CDR3 is TGTGCCACCCTTCCGGGACAGGACTATAGCAATCAGCCCCAGCATTTT. Its protein product is CATLPGQDYSNQPQHF.

This clone was detected only a few times. The V gene is TRBV6-1, the J gene TRBJ1-1; D is undetermined. CDR1 is MNHNS and CDR2 is SASEGT in the germline V gene. This CDR3 has 13 amino acids. The V end was cut by 8 bases, the J end by 2 bases, with 12 bases between. CDR3 in amino acids: CASPLDPNTEAFF. CDR3 nucleotides: TGTGCCAGCCCGTTAGATCCAAACACTGAAGCTTTCTTT.

V and J are TRBV5-6 and TRBJ1-4; the D gene is possibly TRBD1 (6 bases). V was pared by 4 bases and J by 3 bases, with 10 bases between. Germline V gene data show CDR1 as SGHDT and CDR2 as YYEEEE. The CDR3 consists of 14 residues. The CDR3 region has the DNA TGTGCCAGCAGCAAACAGGGCTCTAATGAAAAACTGTTTTTT. Its translation is CASSKQGSNEKLFF.

This sequence joins TRBV7-9 and TRBJ2-1; D is possibly TRBD1 (6 bases). Germline CDR1 reads SEHNR; CDR2 reads FQNEAQ (reference sequence). CDR3 length: 16 residues. V dropped 2 bases and J dropped 2 bases, with 13 bases sitting between them. CDR3 protein: CASSLRQADPYNEQFF. As DNA, the CDR3 is TGTGCCAGCAGCTTAAGACAGGCAGATCCCTACAATGAGCAGTTCTTC. The variable domain in full, completed from reference TRBV7-9 and TRBJ2-1, reads DTGVSQNPRHKITKRGQNVTFRCDPISEHNRLYWYRQTLGQGPEFLTYFQNEAQLEKSRLLSDRFSAERPKGSFSTLEIQRTEQGDSAMYLCASSLRQADPYNEQFFGPGTRLTVL.

This rearrangement joins TRBV6-6 to TRBJ1-2; 9 nucleotides align to TRBD1. Germline V gene data show CDR1 as MNHNY and CDR2 as SVGAGI (reference sequence). The CDR3 consists of 15 residues. V shed 0 bases, J shed 4 bases, and the junction held 3 bases outside the gene matches. The CDR3 is CASSYSGQGPYGYTF. CDR3 coding DNA: TGTGCCAGCAGTTACTCGGGACAGGGACCCTATGGCTACACCTTC.

The chain is built from TRBV6-1 and TRBJ1-1, with 9 nucleotides matching TRBD1. The length of the CDR3 is 14 residues. CDR1 and CDR2 from the germline V gene are MNHNS and SASEGT. The V gene end was trimmed by 7 bases and the J gene end by 12 bases; junction bases not matched to a gene: 15. CDR3 sequence reads: CASTPLTGTGWSFF. CDR3 nucleotides: TGTGCCAGCACTCCCCTTACCGGGACAGGGTGGTCTTTCTTT.

V usage is TRBV11-1 and J usage is TRBJ1-4; no clear D gene. V was clipped by 5 bases and J by 6 bases, with 7 bases between them. This CDR3 has 12 residues. CDR1 and CDR2 (germline): SGHAT, FQDESV (reference sequence). The CDR3 DNA sequence: TGTGCCAGCAGCCTTCGGGATGAAAAACTGTTTTTT. It translates to CASSLRDEKLFF.

The chain employs TRBV28 and TRBJ2-5; TRBD2 aligns across 11 bases. CDR1 is MDHEN, CDR2 SYDVKM, per germline. The CDR3 runs 16 residues. Germline trimming cut 4 bases from V and 2 bases from J; bases unmatched to any gene: 6. CDR3 nucleotide sequence: TGTGCCAGCAGTTCGATGGGACTAGCGGCTCAAGAGACCCAGTACTTC. Amino acids: CASSSMGLAAQETQYF.

The CDR3, as DNA: TGTGCCAGCAGAGCCCAGGGGGGTAGCAATCAGCCCCAGCATTTT. It is translated as CASRAQGGSNQPQHF. The chain has TRBV2 and TRBJ1-5; 7 nucleotides agree with TRBD1. Germline CDR1 is SNHLY and CDR2 is FYNNEI. The CDR3 covers 15 residues. V trimming: 6 bases; J trimming: 0 bases; junction bases outside the gene matches: 5.

This clone was detected a few times. The V call is TRBV5-8, the J call TRBJ2-7, with D maybe TRBD2 (6 bases). CDR3 size: 14 residues. Germline values: CDR1 SGHTS, CDR2 YDEGEE. V was clipped by 1 base and J by 2 bases, with 10 bases between them. This chain's CDR3 is CASSLYGGTYEQYF. CDR3 in DNA: TGTGCCAGCAGCTTGTACGGGGGAACCTACGAGCAGTACTTC.

The CDR3 sequence is CASSLMAGDLSNYGYTF. In DNA, the CDR3 is TGTGCCAGCAGTTTAATGGCAGGGGATTTATCTAACTATGGCTACACCTTC. The J gene is TRBJ1-2, the V gene TRBV28; a weak D match, TRBD1 (6 bases). Trimming cost V 2 bases and J 0 bases, with 16 bases left between them. Germline CDR1 MDHEN, CDR2 SYDVKM. This CDR3 contains 17 residues.

The rearrangement uses TRBV5-5 and TRBJ1-1; TRBD1 agrees at 7 bases. This CDR3 comprises 15 residues. J lost 3 bases, V lost 0 bases, and 5 bases had no gene match. Germline values: CDR1 SGHKS, CDR2 YYEKEE (reference sequence). CDR3 nucleotide sequence: TGTGCCAGCAGCTTGGGACAGGGTAGTCACACTGAAGCTTTCTTT. It codes for CASSLGQGSHTEAFF.

The chain recombines TRBV6-1 with TRBJ2-5, with 7 bases that match TRBD1. The CDR3 totals 12 residues. The V gene end was trimmed by 10 bases and the J gene end by 2 bases; junction bases not matched to a gene: 4. Germline values: CDR1 MNHNS, CDR2 SASEGT. CDR3 bases: TGTGCCACTGACAGGGCTCAAGAGACCCAGTACTTC. It is translated as CATDRAQETQYF.

CDR3 sequence reads: CAWSVRGISNQPQHF. In DNA, the CDR3 is TGTGCCTGGAGTGTAAGGGGCATAAGCAATCAGCCCCAGCATTTT. V gene TRBV30 combines with J gene TRBJ1-5; TRBD1 might be the D (5 bases). The CDR3 totals 15 residues. Trimming took off 0 bases at V and 1 base at J, with 10 bases between the two ends. Germline V gives CDR1 GTSNPN, CDR2 SVGIG (reference sequence).

The table lists this clone with a few counts. The CDR3 sequence is CASSMRGLRDQPQHF. The CDR3 DNA is TGTGCCAGTAGTATGAGGGGGTTGAGGGATCAGCCCCAGCATTTT. V usage is TRBV19 and J usage is TRBJ1-5; weak D call: TRBD1 (6 bases). The germline CDR1 and CDR2 sequences are LNHDA and SQIVND (reference sequence). CDR3 length: 15 amino acids. The V and J ends lost 3 bases and 5 bases respectively, with 14 bases between them.

V and J are TRBV6-1 and TRBJ2-3, with 9 bases aligning to TRBD2. With V trimmed by 3 bases and J by 2 bases, 9 bases remained unmatched. The CDR3 totals 17 residues. Germline assignment: CDR1 MNHNS and CDR2 SASEGT. In nucleotides, the CDR3 is TGTGCCAGCAGTGATCCTGATAGCGGGGGAGACACAGATACGCAGTATTTT. Translation gives CASSDPDSGGDTDTQYF.

The chain has TRBV9 and TRBJ2-1; a weak D match, TRBD2 (5 bases). V lost 1 base and J lost 8, with 16 bases in between. The CDR3 has 15 amino acids. CDR1 is SGDLS, CDR2 YYNGEE, per germline. DNA of the CDR3: TGTGCCAGCAGCGTATCCACGGGGATCGCCTATGAGCAGTTCTTC. Encoded protein: CASSVSTGIAYEQFF.

This chain joins TRBV6-5 and TRBJ1-1; weak D call: TRBD1 (5 bases). The CDR3 is 14 amino acids. Trimming removed 3 bases from V and 0 bases from J, with 8 bases in between. Germline V gene sequence: CDR1 MNHEY, CDR2 SVGAGI. The CDR3 DNA sequence: TGTGCCAGCAGTTATACAGGAGTGAACACTGAAGCTTTCTTT. Residues: CASSYTGVNTEAFF.

The chain carries TRBV10-3 and TRBJ2-7; 7 positions agree with TRBD1. The CDR3 runs 14 residues. The trim removed 4 bases at V and 3 bases at J, leaving 6 bases unmatched. CDR1 is ENHRY, CDR2 SYGVKD, per germline. CDR3 nucleotides: TGTGCCATCAGTGCAAGGACAGGAATCTACGAGCAGTACTTC. Its translation: CAISARTGIYEQYF.

Of note for this clone: Just one base apart from a much larger clone, this may be a read error. Lacking the conserved final phenylalanine or tryptophan, this CDR3 likely reflects a read error. The chain links TRBV25-1 to TRBJ1-2; D is unclear. Between the trimmed V and J ends, which lost 2 bases and 8 bases, there was a span of 12 bases. Germline-derived CDR1 and CDR2 are MGHDK and SYGVNS. There are 13 residues in the CDR3. The CDR3 region is CASSEGNRAGYTV. Here the CDR3 DNA reads TGTGCCAGCAGTGAAGGTAACAGAGCCGGCTACACCGTC.

The gene calls are TRBV10-3 and TRBJ1-4; TRBD1 matches at 7 bases. From germline, CDR1 is ENHRY and CDR2 SYGVKD. CDR3 length: 14 amino acids. The junction had 6 bases not matched to a gene; V was cut back by 6 bases and J by 5 bases. The CDR3 here is CAIRLDRANEKLFF. In nucleotides, the CDR3 is TGTGCCATCAGACTTGACAGGGCGAATGAAAAACTGTTTTTT.

This sequence joins TRBV7-9 and TRBJ1-1; D unclear. This CDR3 region has 13 residues. Germline lookup yields CDR1 SEHNR and CDR2 FQNEAQ (reference sequence). The ends were cut back, 4 bases at V and 1 base at J, with 7 bases in the middle. The CDR3 DNA sequence: TGTGCCAGCAGCTGGGAGGGGAACACTGAAGCTTTCTTT. As protein: CASSWEGNTEAFF.